This T cell receptor beta chain was sequenced in a study of blood T cell repertoires in COVID-19 (dated by TCRdb to about 2020). Context from the whole study: Samples covering the acute and convalescent phases of COVID-19 were provided by collaborators in the United States, Italy and Spain. The material from the prospective study consisted of cDNA or gDNA derived from T cells, B-cell-depleted T cells, or PBMCs. Deeply sampled blood TCRbeta repertoires from subjects exposed to, actively infected with, or recovered from COVID-19 were included in the dataset. The repertoires were released in a freely available public database intended as a resource for research on the immune response to SARS-CoV-2. The samples were drawn from the first 160 participants of the ongoing ImmuneRACE study and from 1,200 or so subjects provided by 6 global collaborators. The sample metadata nearly always contained a de-identified subject ID, COVID-19 status, age in years and sex. Where HLA class I and class II types were available, the types were taken from metadata supplied by the sample provider, not from assay-based typing. Paper-wide results and their limitations: The amount of clinical and demographic metadata varied by source and participant and was provided uncurated.

Each collaborating institution followed its own protocols to collect whole blood in K2EDTA tubes. Collaborator samples were shipped for TCRbeta analysis as frozen whole blood, isolated PBMCs, or DNA extracted from either sample type. V trim: 6 bases; J trim: 0 bases; unmatched bases: 5. Including cysteine and phenylalanine, the CDR3 has 15 amino acids. Only the CDR3 portion is preserved as DNA: 45 bases, with reading frame beginning at the first base. In the germline V gene, CDR1 corresponds to SQVTM and CDR2 to ANQGSEA. TCRbeta CDR3 regions were amplified from genomic DNA by means of the immunoSEQ Assay, a bias-controlled multiplex PCR. From the authors' description of their analysis: The number of nucleated cells in each sample was estimated from the amplification of reference gene primers within the assay. To quantify the absolute abundance of each unique TCRbeta CDR3 rearrangement, sequence reads were collapsed and filtered. Productive Simpson clonality was computed per sample as the square root of Simpson's diversity index over productive rearrangements. TCRdb mirrors the immuneACCESS table, restricted to in-frame sequences. Some clones are absent from its copies; in checked studies, under half trace to an unresolved V gene, and the reason for the others is unknown. Clone size and the V and J calls come from that table; the DNA yielded D and trimming. Here the sample has some 200,000 clones; over 60% occur a single time. Roughly 6.7% of the sample rests with the top ten.

Concerning this clone: Its antigen remains unidentified. No base-level quality is on record; no much larger clone is a single base apart.

Sequenced material: peripheral blood. The V and J segments used are TRBV29-1 and TRBJ2-4; the junction holds 10 bases that match TRBD1. The sequence was collected from a woman in her 70s with acute or convalescent COVID-19. The CDR3 is CSVGDRGLAKNIQYF. Here is the DNA: TGCAGCGTGGGGGACAGGGGATTAGCCAAAAACATTCAGTACTTC.